This is a list of T cell receptor beta chains from one sample in a study of beta chain features in type 1 diabetes. Profiling relied on immunoSEQ multiplex PCR, and the TCRdb table lists in-frame clones only, not all of them. Seen here are about 190,000 clones, about 7.9% observed once, and the top ten hold about 0.5%. The sequenced sample consisted of central memory CD4+ T cells from blood. These receptors all come from a man aged 18 to 35 with type 1 diabetes. The CDR3 runs from the conserved cysteine through the conserved F or W. D genes are given only for firm matches. Clone size, where shown, is once, few, many, or a class for clones that have expanded.

size | D | length | J | V | DNA | CDR3
few | . | 16 | TRBJ1-2 | TRBV25-1 | TGTGCCAGCAGTCGGGGCAGGGGCCCTTCTTCCTATGGCTACACCTTC | CASSRGRGPSSYGYTF
. | . | 14 | TRBJ1-2 | TRBV6-5 | TGTGCCAGCCACACCCCGGCGGTTAACTATGGCTACACCTTC | CASHTPAVNYGYTF
. | . | 17 | TRBJ2-7 | TRBV18 | TGTGCCAGCTCACCACCCGAGGGTTTTGCGTCAGCTTACGAGCAGTACTTC | CASSPPEGFASAYEQYF
few | . | 15 | TRBJ2-3 | TRBV12-5 | TGTGCTAGTGGTTCCTCCGGACAGTACACAGATACGCAGTATTTT | CASGSSGQYTDTQYF
few | TRBD1 | 14 | TRBJ1-1 | TRBV5-1 | TGCGCCAGCAGCTTGGACCCAGGGGGCACTGAAGCTTTCTTT | CASSLDPGGTEAFF
. | . | 13 | TRBJ1-1 | TRBV29-1 | TGCAGCGTTAATTTGCTACCGAACACTGAAGCTTTCTTT | CSVNLLPNTEAFF
. | . | 17 | TRBJ2-3 | TRBV7-2 | TGTGCCAGCAGCTTTGACGTCTGGGCAGAAGGCACAGATACGCAGTATTTT | CASSFDVWAEGTDTQYF
few | TRBD1 | 14 | TRBJ1-1 | TRBV5-1 | TGCGCCAGCAGCTTAAGTACAGGGGTTGCTGAAGCTTTCTTT | CASSLSTGVAEAFF
few | . | 13 | TRBJ2-2 | TRBV7-7 | TGTGCCAGCAGCTTCGGTTTTCCCGGGGAGCTGTTTTTT | CASSFGFPGELFF
. | . | 14 | TRBJ2-3 | TRBV7-6 | TGTGCCAGCAGCCGTTTTTCTGAGGAAGATACGCAGTATTTT | CASSRFSEEDTQYF
few | . | 13 | TRBJ1-1 | TRBV7-2 | TGTGCCAGCAGCTTGCAGGAAAGGACTGAAGCTTTCTTT | CASSLQERTEAFF
once | . | 14 | TRBJ1-2 | TRBV7-9 | TGTGCCAGCAGCTTTTCGGGACTGTTCTATGGCTACACCTTC | CASSFSGLFYGYTF
few | . | 14 | TRBJ1-1 | TRBV28 | TGTGCCAGCAGTTTAATTGGGGGGGACACTGAAGCTTTCTTT | CASSLIGGDTEAFF
. | . | 12 | TRBJ1-2 | TRBV7-9 | TGTGCCAGCAGCTTTCAAGAACAAGGCTACACCTTC | CASSFQEQGYTF
few | . | 12 | TRBJ2-7 | TRBV2 | TGTGCCAGCAGTGAGCAGGGCTACGAGCAGTACTTC | CASSEQGYEQYF
. | TRBD1 | 15 | TRBJ2-7 | TRBV4-3 | TGCGCCAGCAGCCAGCTACAGGGGGTAAACTACGAGCAGTACTTC | CASSQLQGVNYEQYF
few | TRBD2 | 16 | TRBJ2-3 | TRBV9 | TGTGCCAGCAGCGGCCGAGGGACTAGCTACGGGGATACGCAGTATTTT | CASSGRGTSYGDTQYF
few | TRBD1 | 15 | TRBJ1-2 | TRBV9 | TGTGCCAGCAGTCCCTGGGAGGACAGGCGCTATGGCTACACCTTC | CASSPWEDRRYGYTF
few | . | 14 | TRBJ2-3 | TRBV5-1 | TGCGCCAGCGCGAGCGGGCACTACACAGATACGCAGTATTTT | CASASGHYTDTQYF
few | TRBD2 | 15 | TRBJ2-7 | TRBV28 | TGTGCCAGCAGTCCGGGGGGGGCTAGCGCCTACGAGCAGTACTTC | CASSPGGASAYEQYF
few | . | 15 | TRBJ1-2 | TRBV30 | TGTGCCTGGAGACGCCCGGGACTTCAGGGCTATGGCTACACCTTC | CAWRRPGLQGYGYTF
. | . | 16 | TRBJ2-3 | TRBV4-3 | TGCGCCAGCAGCCAACGTCCCAGGGAGGGCACAGATACGCAGTATTTT | CASSQRPREGTDTQYF
few | TRBD2 | 16 | TRBJ2-3 | TRBV18 | TGTGCCAGCTCACCGCTAGCGGGGCTTAGCACAGATACGCAGTATTTT | CASSPLAGLSTDTQYF
few | . | 12 | TRBJ1-2 | TRBV2 | TGTGCCAGCAGGTCGGAGGACTATGGCTACACCTTC | CASRSEDYGYTF
. | . | 17 | TRBJ2-3 | TRBV7-9 | TGTGCCAGCAGCTTAGGCGCCCGGACAGTCAGCACAGATACGCAGTATTTT | CASSLGARTVSTDTQYF
few | . | 15 | TRBJ2-2 | TRBV2 | TGTGCCAGCAGTAAAGACAGTGCGAACACCGGGGAGCTGTTTTTT | CASSKDSANTGELFF
few | TRBD2 | 16 | TRBJ2-2 | TRBV5-4 | TGTGCCAGCAGCTCCGGGACTAGCGGGAGGGCCGGGGAGCTGTTTTTT | CASSSGTSGRAGELFF
few | . | 15 | TRBJ1-5 | TRBV9 | TGTGCCAGCAGCGTAGACCCGGCAGGGGAGCAGCCCCAGCATTTT | CASSVDPAGEQPQHF
few | . | 13 | TRBJ2-7 | TRBV15 | TGTGCCACCAGCATCAGCGGATCCTACGAGCAGTACTTC | CATSISGSYEQYF
. | TRBD1 | 14 | TRBJ1-1 | TRBV28 | TGTGCATCTTCTCGGGGACAGGGAGAGACTGAAGCTTTCTTT | CASSRGQGETEAFF
. | . | 14 | TRBJ2-5 | TRBV9 | TGTGCCAGCAGCGTAGGTCCTAGCGCGGAGACCCAGTACTTC | CASSVGPSAETQYF
few | . | 14 | TRBJ2-7 | TRBV5-4 | TGTGCCAGCAGCTTCTCGGCAGGCACCTACGAGCAGTACTTC | CASSFSAGTYEQYF
. | TRBD2 | 16 | TRBJ2-1 | TRBV7-9 | TGTGCCAGCAGCTTCCCCCGGGCTAGCGGGATCAATGAGCAGTTCTTC | CASSFPRASGINEQFF
few | . | 12 | TRBJ1-2 | TRBV28 | TGTGCCAGCAGTCCAGCTAACTATGGCTACACCTTC | CASSPANYGYTF
few | TRBD2 | 14 | TRBJ2-7 | TRBV19 | TGTGCCAGTAGTGTGATGCGGGGGGTCTACGAGCAGTACTTC | CASSVMRGVYEQYF
. | . | 13 | TRBJ2-2 | TRBV29-1 | TGCAGCGTGCAGGGTCTAACCACCGGGGAGCTGTTTTTT | CSVQGLTTGELFF
many | . | 14 | TRBJ1-4 | TRBV7-9 | TGTGCCAGCAGCTTGAGGCAGGGCAATGAAAAACTGTTTTTT | CASSLRQGNEKLFF
few | TRBD1 | 16 | TRBJ2-1 | TRBV6-4 | TGTGCCAGCAGCGCCTCGCCGACAGGGCTAAACAATGAGCAGTTCTTC | CASSASPTGLNNEQFF
few | TRBD2 | 17 | TRBJ2-3 | TRBV27 | TGTGCCAGCAGGCCACGTAGCGGGTCGGGATTTCAAGATACGCAGTATTTT | CASRPRSGSGFQDTQYF
few | TRBD2 | 14 | TRBJ2-7 | TRBV28 | TGTGCCAGCAGCGGGGGGGGGAATGGGTACGAGCAGTACTTC | CASSGGGNGYEQYF
. | TRBD2 | 12 | TRBJ2-3 | TRBV7-2 | TGTGCCAGCAGCTCACCCCCGGGGGGGCAGTATTTT | CASSSPPGGQYF
many | . | 13 | TRBJ2-5 | TRBV5-4 | TGTGCCAGCAGCTTCGCGGGGAGGGAGACCCAGTACTTC | CASSFAGRETQYF
. | . | 15 | TRBJ2-2 | TRBV29-1 | TGCAGCGTTTTACTGCGGCCGAGCCCCACCGGGGAGCTGTTTTTT | CSVLLRPSPTGELFF
few | TRBD1 | 14 | TRBJ2-7 | TRBV27 | TGTGCCAGCAGTTTTGGACAGGGGGGTTACGAGCAGTACTTC | CASSFGQGGYEQYF
few | . | 13 | TRBJ2-2 | TRBV2 | TGTGCCAGCTGGAGGGGAAACACCGGGGAGCTGTTTTTT | CASWRGNTGELFF
. | . | 13 | TRBJ2-5 | TRBV30 | TGTGCCTGGAGGGCTACAGGAGTTGGGACCCAGTACTTC | CAWRATGVGTQYF
few | TRBD2 | 17 | TRBJ2-3 | TRBV7-2 | TGTGCCAGCAGCCAAGTCCGACTAGCGGGATTCACAGATACGCAGTATTTT | CASSQVRLAGFTDTQYF
. | . | 13 | TRBJ2-2 | TRBV6-1 | TGTGCCAGCACGCCGAGAGTTCCCGGGGAGCTGTTTTTT | CASTPRVPGELFF
. | TRBD2 | 15 | TRBJ2-1 | TRBV11-2 | TGTGCCAGCAGCGCGACTAGCGGGGGCAATGGTGAGCAGTTCTTC | CASSATSGGNGEQFF
few | . | 15 | TRBJ1-2 | TRBV27 | TGTGCCAGCAGTTTATCGAGTTCACTGAACTATGGCTACACCTTC | CASSLSSSLNYGYTF
. | TRBD1 | 15 | TRBJ2-5 | TRBV5-1 | TGCGCCAGCAGCTTGGGACAGGGCAACGCCGAGACCCAGTACTTC | CASSLGQGNAETQYF
many | . | 12 | TRBJ1-2 | TRBV29-1 | TGCAGCGCTGGCCGGGGTGCCTATGGCTACACCTTC | CSAGRGAYGYTF
few | . | 14 | TRBJ1-1 | TRBV11-2 | TGTGCCAGCAGAGAGCAGACGGGGAACACTGAAGCTTTCTTT | CASREQTGNTEAFF
. | TRBD2 | 12 | TRBJ2-1 | TRBV7-2 | TGTGCCAGCCGGCGGGGGGTCAATGAGCAGTTCTTC | CASRRGVNEQFF